The 18 T cell receptor beta chains in this list originate from one sample, sequenced in a study of T cells in Graves' hyperthyroidism and ophthalmopathy. Amplified TCR beta CDR3 regions derived from RNA transcripts. The study used the HTBI primer set for a first-round RT-PCR of the TCR CDR3. TCRdb ran MiXCR on the multiplex PCR reads and lists one entry per CDR3 protein. Of 350,000 to 500,000 distinct CDR3 sequences detected, around 13% appear once; the ten largest clones hold 5.3%. Sample: blood. Source of these receptors: a young woman with Graves' hyperthyroidism.

This clonotype showed up many times. The chain recombines TRBV7-9 with TRBJ2-7; 12 bases are shared with TRBD1. The CDR3 totals 15 residues. The junction had 8 bases not matched to a gene; V was cut back by 6 bases and J by 5 bases. Germline assignment: CDR1 SEHNR and CDR2 FQNEAQ (reference sequence). The CDR3 sequence is CASSFRDRGRNEQYF. The CDR3 DNA is TGTGCCAGCAGTTTCCGGGACAGGGGGCGCAACGAGCAGTACTTC.

In this sample, this clonotype turned up many times. The chain recombines TRBV11-1 with TRBJ2-2, with D possibly being TRBD1 (6 bases). Trimming cost V 8 bases and J 7 bases, with 11 bases left between them. The CDR3 totals 12 residues. The germline gives CDR1 SGHAT, CDR2 FQDESV (reference sequence). The DNA of the CDR3 is TGTGCCAGCGCTACAGGGTACGGGGAGCTGTTTTTT. It encodes CASATGYGELFF.

There are a few counts of this clonotype. The V and J genes are TRBV20-1 and TRBJ2-5; perhaps TRBD1 as D (6 bases). The DNA end is a closer match to TRBJ2-1, so the J assignment may be wrong. The CDR3 covers 13 residues. Germline CDR1 DFQATT, CDR2 SNEGSKA (reference sequence). CDR3 in amino acids: CSAQQGAEETQFF. The CDR3 nucleotides are TGCAGTGCTCAACAGGGCGCGGAAGAGACCCAGTTCTTC.

This clonotype was seen repeatedly, ten times or more. The J gene is TRBJ2-1, the V gene TRBV29-1; D is unresolved. Looked up from germline, CDR1 is SQVTM and CDR2 is ANQGSEA. The ends were cut back, 7 bases at V and 4 bases at J, with 17 bases in the middle. This CDR3 is built from 14 residues. The CDR3 DNA sequence: TGCAGCGCCTTTAGTCAAAGAGTGTACAATGAGCAGTTCTTC. Encoded protein: CSAFSQRVYNEQFF.

There are a few counts of this clonotype. A much larger clone sits a single nucleotide away, making a read error possible. The chain recombines TRBV6-2 or TRBV6-3 with TRBJ2-1; the match to TRBD2 covers 10 bases. Trimming cost V 0 bases and J 8 bases; bases outside gene matches: 7. The CDR3 sequence is 16 residues long. Germline V CDR1 and CDR2: MNHEY, SVGEGT. The CDR3 spells CASSYSQGLAIDEQFF. Here the CDR3 DNA reads TGTGCCAGCAGTTACTCCCAGGGACTAGCGATCGATGAGCAGTTCTTC.

V gene TRBV7-2 combines with J gene TRBJ1-1; 11 bases are shared with TRBD1. The junction had 9 bases not matched to a gene; V was cut back by 7 bases and J by 5 bases. Germline CDR1 SGHTA, CDR2 FQGNSA. This CDR3 comprises 15 residues. DNA for the CDR3: TGTGCCAGCACCCCACACCGGGACAGGGGGACTGAAGCTTTCTTT. Translated, it gives CASTPHRDRGTEAFF.

At least ten counts were recorded for this clonotype. V gene TRBV7-6 combines with J gene TRBJ2-3; a possible D gene is TRBD2 (5 bases). CDR1 and CDR2 from the germline V gene are SGHVS and FNYEAQ. V dropped 4 bases and J dropped 1 base, with 12 bases sitting between them. The CDR3 is 15 amino acids. The CDR3 protein is CASSWESGRTDTQYF. The CDR3 nucleotides read TGTGCCAGCAGCTGGGAGAGCGGACGCACAGATACGCAGTATTTT.

This clonotype was counted many times. The CDR3 reads CASSPSAVHGYTF. CDR3 sequence (DNA): TGTGCCAGCTCACCATCAGCAGTTCATGGCTACACCTTC. The chain couples TRBV18 to TRBJ1-2; D is ambiguous. This CDR3 has 13 amino acids. CDR1 and CDR2 from the germline V gene are KGHSH and LQKENI. Between the trimmed V and J ends, which lost 2 bases and 6 bases, there was a span of 10 bases. The full variable domain, completed using reference TRBV18 and TRBJ1-2, is NAGVMQNPRHLVRRRGQEARLRCSPMKGHSHVYWYRQLPEEGLKFMVYLQKENIIDESGMPKERFSAEFPKEGPSILRIQQVVRGDSAAYFCASSPSAVHGYTFGSGTRLTVV.

This clonotype has a handful of counts. The V gene is TRBV9, the J gene TRBJ2-1; possibly TRBD2 for D (5 bases). The ends were cut back, 0 bases at V and 9 bases at J, with 13 bases in the middle. The CDR3 runs to 14 residues. From germline, CDR1 is SGDLS and CDR2 YYNGEE. CDR3 region: CASSVGLGVAEQFF. The CDR3 region has the DNA TGTGCCAGCAGCGTAGGTCTCGGGGTGGCTGAGCAGTTCTTC.

This clonotype showed up many times. The V call is TRBV30, the J call TRBJ2-7; TRBD2 matches at 7 bases. This CDR3 is built from 14 residues. Germline V lookup: CDR1 GTSNPN, CDR2 SVGIG (reference sequence). The V segment lost 8 bases and the J segment 2 bases; nucleotides outside the gene matches: 12. CDR3 coding DNA: TGTGCCAGCACGCGGGGGACGGCGGCCTACGAGCAGTACTTC. Translation gives CASTRGTAAYEQYF.

The CDR3 protein is CASSQERSHVGTQYF. The CDR3 nucleotides are TGCGCCAGCAGCCAAGAGAGGTCCCACGTAGGGACCCAGTACTTC. The rearrangement uses TRBV4-3 and TRBJ2-5; D unresolved. CDR1 and CDR2 (germline): LGHNA, YSLEER. V lost 0 bases and J lost 7, with 15 bases in between. The CDR3 is made up of 15 amino acids.

V is TRBV6-1 and J is TRBJ2-1; the match to TRBD2 covers 8 bases. Trimming removed 5 bases from V and 0 bases from J; junction bases left unmatched: 9. CDR3 length: 17 amino acids. The germline V gene encodes CDR1 MNHNS and CDR2 SASEGT. This CDR3 reads CASSPDGGATSYNEQFF. CDR3 sequence (DNA): TGTGCCAGCAGTCCCGACGGGGGGGCAACCTCCTACAATGAGCAGTTCTTC.

Turning to this clonotype: A much larger clone sits a single nucleotide away, making a read error possible. The rearrangement links TRBV6-2 or TRBV6-3 to TRBJ2-1; 8 bases align to TRBD2. The J call is uncertain, as TRBJ2-7 better fits the DNA end. The V gene's germline CDR1 is MNHEY and CDR2 SVGEGT. The CDR3 spans 16 residues. This CDR3 reads CASSYSGREDYNEQYF. The CDR3 DNA follows: TGTGCCAGCAGTTACTCGGGGCGGGAGGACTACAATGAGCAGTACTTC.

This clonotype was seen only a few times. CDR3 loop: CASSSGQVGYEQYF. CDR3 sequence (DNA): TGTGCCAGCAGTTCGGGACAGGTCGGCTACGAGCAGTACTTC. This sequence joins TRBV28 and TRBJ2-7, with 8 bases that match TRBD1. There are 14 residues in the CDR3. V shed 4 bases, J shed 3 bases, and the junction held 5 bases outside the gene matches. In germline, CDR1 is MDHEN, CDR2 SYDVKM.

This clonotype was counted a few times. The chain joins TRBV2 to TRBJ2-5; tentative D call: TRBD1 (6 bases). The germline gives CDR1 SNHLY, CDR2 FYNNEI. Trimming removed 4 bases at V and 4 bases at J, with 16 bases between. The CDR3 runs to 15 residues. CDR3 sequence: CASSARTGLRETQYF. CDR3 DNA sequence: TGTGCCAGCAGTGCTAGAACAGGGTTAAGAGAGACCCAGTACTTC.

This clonotype was recorded at least ten times. The chain joins TRBV5-8 to TRBJ1-5; 12 bases are shared with TRBD1. The CDR3 totals 16 residues. Germline V lookup: CDR1 SGHTS, CDR2 YDEGEE. After removal of 1 base from V and 6 bases from J, the junction contained 5 bases not matched to a gene. The CDR3 bases are TGTGCCAGCAGCTTGCCTGGGACAGGGGGCGGTCAGCCCCAGCATTTT. It is translated as CASSLPGTGGGQPQHF.

This clonotype was observed many times. The chain couples TRBV3-1 to TRBJ2-3; TRBD2 aligns across 7 bases. CDR3 length equals 16 residues. Trimming took 0 bases from V and 2 from J; bases not matched to a gene: 5. Germline CDR1 reads LGHDT; CDR2 reads YNNKEL (reference sequence). Here the CDR3 reads CASSQESSGLTDTQYF. DNA for the CDR3: TGTGCCAGCAGCCAAGAGAGTAGCGGGCTCACAGATACGCAGTATTTT.

This clonotype was picked up many times. The chain carries TRBV7-8 and TRBJ2-7; D remains unclear. This CDR3 spans 12 amino acids. Trimming took off 1 base at V and 3 bases at J, with 4 bases between the two ends. CDR1 SGHVS and CDR2 FQNEAQ come from the germline V gene. CDR3 residues: CASSLVNYEQYF. The CDR3 DNA reads as TGTGCCAGCAGCTTAGTGAACTACGAGCAGTACTTC.